This TCR beta chain comes out of a study of T cell clonality in common variable immunodeficiency. Concerning this clone itself: The read finishes 3 residues shy of the CDR3 end, and the germline J gene is used to complete it.

Using immunoSEQ multiplex PCR, the repertoire was profiled, and TCRdb retains in-frame clones only, with some absent. The table lists roughly 52,000 clones, no singletons, with 3% to 4% in the top ten. V was pared by 4 bases and J by 2 bases, with 12 bases between. The CDR3 extends over 13 amino acids. CDR1 is DFQATT, CDR2 SNEGSKA, per germline (reference sequence). The TCR was taken from a person aged 18 to 75 in good health. V and J are TRBV20-1 and TRBJ2-7; TRBD2 is a possible D gene (6 bases). The sample consisted of peripheral blood mononuclear cells. The covered CDR3 bases are TGCAGTGCTAACCGACTAGGCGCCTACGAG. It translates to CSANRLGAYE. The entire CDR3 reads CSANRLGAYEQYF.